This TCR beta chain was profiled in a study of CD8 T cell repertoires and HIV-1 epitope variants. Study at large: Tested: three Gag epitope families, Nef HW9 and YT9.

In the case of this clone: Its antigen is still unknown.

Clones were sequenced by immunoSEQ multiplex PCR, and TCRdb holds only the in-frame ones, with some missing. Of under 100,000 clones listed, 70% to 75% were seen once; the top ten hold roughly 24%. The study's findings and limits: About 5 clonotypes recognized Nef KF9, one HW9, none TAALDMSHF.

V shed 3 bases and J 6 bases; nucleotides not matched to a gene: 7. The germline V gene encodes CDR1 MNHNS and CDR2 SASEGT. The CDR3 consists of 14 residues. The source of this sequence is a male donor with HIV. J is TRBJ2-7 and V is TRBV6-1, with TRBD1 matching 8 bases. The specimen was uncultured baseline CD8+ T cells from peripheral blood mononuclear cells (PBMCs). As DNA, the CDR3 is TGTGCCAGCAGTGACAGGGGGCGGATGAGCGAGCAGTACTTC. Translating it yields CASSDRGRMSEQYF.